Sequencing of this T cell receptor beta chain was carried out in a study of vaccination effects on CD4 cells after COVID-19. Study overall: Two recovered convalescent patients were sampled 16 days and one week pre-vaccination.

Study results and caveats: Clones that were induced by infection or by vaccine showed marked contraction late after vaccination. New vaccine-induced clones were the main type among post-vaccine spike-reactive clones in convalescents.

Antigen-specific CD4+ T cells were first expanded with viral peptide pools by the ViraFEST assay and only then sequenced. Culture lasted about nine days before CD4+ T cell isolation. By PCR, the person was confirmed to have had SARS-CoV-2 infection between March and December 2020. IL-2 medium was substituted for half the medium on days 3 and 7. In regard to this clone: Its antigen remains unknown.

Only in-frame clones appear in the TCRdb table, and some are missing; sequencing was by immunoSEQ multiplex PCR. Of 42,000 or so clones listed, roughly four fifths are singletons. The CDR3 loop spans 15 amino acids. The V and J genes are TRBV12-2 and TRBJ1-5; TRBD1, the table's D call, lacks a check against the DNA. TRBV12-2 is termed a pseudogene. The receptor was isolated from a human donor who had a prior SARS-CoV-2 infection. Sample: CD4+ T cells from PBMCs cultured with a peptide pool, taken before COVID-19 vaccination. Here the CDR3 DNA reads TGTGCAAGTCGCTTTAGGCAGGGCGGTGATCAGCCCCAGCATTTT. Translating it yields CASRFRQGGDQPQHF.